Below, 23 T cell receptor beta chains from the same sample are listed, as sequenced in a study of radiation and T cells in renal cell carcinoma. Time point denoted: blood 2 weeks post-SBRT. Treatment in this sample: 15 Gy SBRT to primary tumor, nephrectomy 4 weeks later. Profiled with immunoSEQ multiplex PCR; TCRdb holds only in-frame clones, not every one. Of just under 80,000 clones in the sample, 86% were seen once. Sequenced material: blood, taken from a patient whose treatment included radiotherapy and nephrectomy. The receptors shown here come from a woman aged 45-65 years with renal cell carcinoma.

The DNA of the CDR3 is TGCGCCAGCAGCCAAGGAGGAGGAAGGAACACTGAAGCTTTCTTT. This translates into CASSQGGGRNTEAFF. The chain uses TRBV4-3 and TRBJ1-1; D is ambiguous. The CDR3 is 15 residues long. V was shortened by 1 base and J by 1 base, with 10 bases between the two germline ends. CDR1 LGHNA and CDR2 YSLEER come from the germline V gene.

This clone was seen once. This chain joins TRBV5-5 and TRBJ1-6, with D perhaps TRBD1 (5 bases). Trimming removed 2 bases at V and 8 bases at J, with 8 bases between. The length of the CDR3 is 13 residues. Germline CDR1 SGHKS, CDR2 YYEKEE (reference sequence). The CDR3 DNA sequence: TGTGCCAGCAGCTTCCAAGGGGATTCACCCCTCCACTTT. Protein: CASSFQGDSPLHF.

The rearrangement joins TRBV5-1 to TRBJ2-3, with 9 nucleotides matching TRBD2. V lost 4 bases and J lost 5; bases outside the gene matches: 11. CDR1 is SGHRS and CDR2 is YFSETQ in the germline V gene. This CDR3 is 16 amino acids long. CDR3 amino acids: CASSDEGGRAEDTQYF. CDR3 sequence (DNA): TGCGCCAGCAGCGACGAAGGCGGGAGGGCGGAAGATACGCAGTATTTT.

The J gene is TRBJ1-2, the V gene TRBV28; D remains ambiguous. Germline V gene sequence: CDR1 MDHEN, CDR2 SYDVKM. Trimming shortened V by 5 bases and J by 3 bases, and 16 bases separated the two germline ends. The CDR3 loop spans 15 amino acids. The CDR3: CASSPMRGGDYGYTF. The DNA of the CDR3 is TGTGCCAGCAGTCCAATGCGGGGTGGCGACTATGGCTACACCTTC.

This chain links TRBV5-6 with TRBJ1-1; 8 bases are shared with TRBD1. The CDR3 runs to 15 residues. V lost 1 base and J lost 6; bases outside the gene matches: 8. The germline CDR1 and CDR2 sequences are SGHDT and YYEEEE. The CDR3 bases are TGTGCCAGCAGCTTGTCGCGGACAGGGAGGCCTGAAGCTTTCTTT. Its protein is CASSLSRTGRPEAFF.

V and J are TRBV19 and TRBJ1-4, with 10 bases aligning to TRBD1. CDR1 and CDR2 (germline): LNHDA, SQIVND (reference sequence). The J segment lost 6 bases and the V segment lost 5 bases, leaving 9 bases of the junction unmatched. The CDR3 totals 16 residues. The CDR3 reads CASSRRIGTGDEKLFF. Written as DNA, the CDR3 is TGTGCCAGTAGTCGGAGGATCGGGACAGGGGATGAAAAACTGTTTTTT.

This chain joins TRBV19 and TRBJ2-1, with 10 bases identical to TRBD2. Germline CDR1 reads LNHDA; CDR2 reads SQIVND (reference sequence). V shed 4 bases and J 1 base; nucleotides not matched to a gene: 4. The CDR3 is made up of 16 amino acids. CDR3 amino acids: CASSKLAGLSYNEQFF. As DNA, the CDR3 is TGTGCCAGTAGTAAACTAGCGGGACTGTCCTACAATGAGCAGTTCTTC.

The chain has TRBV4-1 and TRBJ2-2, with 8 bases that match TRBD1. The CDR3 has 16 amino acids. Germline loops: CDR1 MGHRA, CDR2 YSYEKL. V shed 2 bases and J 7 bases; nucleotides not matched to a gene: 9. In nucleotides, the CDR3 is TGCGCCAGCAGCCAATTTAGGACAGGGACTGGCGGGGAGCTGTTTTTT. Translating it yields CASSQFRTGTGGELFF.

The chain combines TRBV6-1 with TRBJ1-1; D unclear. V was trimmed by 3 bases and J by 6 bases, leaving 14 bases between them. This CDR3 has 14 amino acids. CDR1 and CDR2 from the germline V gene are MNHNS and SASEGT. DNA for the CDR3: TGTGCCAGCAGTGAGGGTGGGTCTGGCCCTGAAGCTTTCTTT. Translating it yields CASSEGGSGPEAFF.

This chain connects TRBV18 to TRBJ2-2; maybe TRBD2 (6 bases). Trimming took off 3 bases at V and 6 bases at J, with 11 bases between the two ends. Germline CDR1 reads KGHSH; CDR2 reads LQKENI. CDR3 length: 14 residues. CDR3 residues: CASSPGGTAGELFF. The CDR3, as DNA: TGTGCCAGCTCACCGGGCGGGACCGCCGGGGAGCTGTTTTTT. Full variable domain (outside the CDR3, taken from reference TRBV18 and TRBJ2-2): NAGVMQNPRHLVRRRGQEARLRCSPMKGHSHVYWYRQLPEEGLKFMVYLQKENIIDESGMPKERFSAEFPKEGPSILRIQQVVRGDSAAYFCASSPGGTAGELFFGEGSRLTVL.

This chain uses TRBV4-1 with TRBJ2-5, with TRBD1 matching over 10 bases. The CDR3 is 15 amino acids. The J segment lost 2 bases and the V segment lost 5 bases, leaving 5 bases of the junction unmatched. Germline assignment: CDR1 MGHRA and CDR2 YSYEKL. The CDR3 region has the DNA TGCGCCAGCAGCGACCGGGACAGGGGACAAGAGACCCAGTACTTC. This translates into CASSDRDRGQETQYF.

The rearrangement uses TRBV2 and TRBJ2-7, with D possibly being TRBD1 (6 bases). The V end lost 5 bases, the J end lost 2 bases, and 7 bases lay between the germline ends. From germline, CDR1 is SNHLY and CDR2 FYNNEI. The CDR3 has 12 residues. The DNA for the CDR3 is TGTGCCAGCAGTAGGGACACCTACGAGCAGTACTTC. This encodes CASSRDTYEQYF. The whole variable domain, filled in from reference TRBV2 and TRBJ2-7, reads EPEVTQTPSHQVTQMGQEVILRCVPISNHLYFYWYRQILGQKVEFLVSFYNNEISEKSEIFDDQFSVERPDGSNFTLKIRSTKLEDSAMYFCASSRDTYEQYFGPGTRLTVT.

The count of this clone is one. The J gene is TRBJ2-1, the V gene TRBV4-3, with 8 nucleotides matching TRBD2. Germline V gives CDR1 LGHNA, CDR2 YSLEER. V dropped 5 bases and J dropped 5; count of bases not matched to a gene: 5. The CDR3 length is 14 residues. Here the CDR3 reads CASSKLAGNNEQFF. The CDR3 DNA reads TGCGCCAGCAGCAAATTAGCGGGAAACAATGAGCAGTTCTTC.

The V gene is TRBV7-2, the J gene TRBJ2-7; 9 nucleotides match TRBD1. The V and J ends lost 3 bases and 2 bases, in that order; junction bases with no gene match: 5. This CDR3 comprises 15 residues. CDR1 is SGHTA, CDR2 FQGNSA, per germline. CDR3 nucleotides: TGTGCCAGCAGCTTGGAGGGACAGGGCCCCTACGAGCAGTACTTC. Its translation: CASSLEGQGPYEQYF.

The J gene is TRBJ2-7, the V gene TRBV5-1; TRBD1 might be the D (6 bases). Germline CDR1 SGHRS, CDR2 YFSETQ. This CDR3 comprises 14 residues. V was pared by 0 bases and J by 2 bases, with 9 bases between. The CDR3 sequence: CASSLAGTTYEQYF. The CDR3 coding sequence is TGCGCCAGCAGCTTGGCCGGGACAACCTACGAGCAGTACTTC.

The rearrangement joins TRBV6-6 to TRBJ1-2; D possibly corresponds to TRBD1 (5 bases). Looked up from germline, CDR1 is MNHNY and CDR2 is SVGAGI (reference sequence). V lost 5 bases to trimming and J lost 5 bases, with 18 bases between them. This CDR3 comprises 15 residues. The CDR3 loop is CASSRDLGLGYGYTF. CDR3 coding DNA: TGTGCCAGCAGTAGGGACCTAGGGCTAGGATATGGCTACACCTTC.

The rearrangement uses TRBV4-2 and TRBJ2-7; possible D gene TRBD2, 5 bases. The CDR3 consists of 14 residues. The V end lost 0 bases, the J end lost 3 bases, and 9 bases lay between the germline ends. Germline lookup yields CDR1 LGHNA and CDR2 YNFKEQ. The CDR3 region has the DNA TGTGCCAGCAGCCAAGATTTAGCGTACTACGAGCAGTACTTC. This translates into CASSQDLAYYEQYF.

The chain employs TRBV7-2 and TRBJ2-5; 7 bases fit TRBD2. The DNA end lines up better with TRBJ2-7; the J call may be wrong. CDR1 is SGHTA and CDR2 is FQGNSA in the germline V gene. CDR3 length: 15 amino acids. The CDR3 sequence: CASSGQRGGRPEQYF. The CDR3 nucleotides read TGTGCCAGCAGCGGCCAGCGGGGTGGACGCCCCGAGCAGTACTTC.

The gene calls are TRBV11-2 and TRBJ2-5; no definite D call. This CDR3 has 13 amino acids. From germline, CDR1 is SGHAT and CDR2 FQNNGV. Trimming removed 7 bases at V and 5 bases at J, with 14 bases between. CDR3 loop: CASTKTKEETQYF. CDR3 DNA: TGTGCCAGCACCAAAACCAAGGAGGAGACCCAGTACTTC.

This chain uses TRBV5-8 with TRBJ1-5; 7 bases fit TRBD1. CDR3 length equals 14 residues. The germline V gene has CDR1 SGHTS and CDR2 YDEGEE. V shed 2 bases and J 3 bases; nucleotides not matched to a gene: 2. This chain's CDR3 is CASSFDRANQPQHF. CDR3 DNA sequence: TGTGCCAGCAGCTTTGACAGGGCCAATCAGCCCCAGCATTTT.

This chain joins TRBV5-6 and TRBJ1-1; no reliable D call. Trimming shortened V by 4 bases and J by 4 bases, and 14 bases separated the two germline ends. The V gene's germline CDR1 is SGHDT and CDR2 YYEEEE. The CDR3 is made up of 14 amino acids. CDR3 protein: CASSTGLRGTEAFF. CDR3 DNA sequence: TGTGCCAGCAGCACGGGGTTGCGAGGCACTGAAGCTTTCTTT.

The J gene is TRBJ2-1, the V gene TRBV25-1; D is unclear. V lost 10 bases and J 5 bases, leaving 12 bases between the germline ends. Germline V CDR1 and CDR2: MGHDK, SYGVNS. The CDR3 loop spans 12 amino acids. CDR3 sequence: CATRSGHNEQFF. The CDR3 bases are TGTGCCACCCGTTCAGGTCACAATGAGCAGTTCTTC.

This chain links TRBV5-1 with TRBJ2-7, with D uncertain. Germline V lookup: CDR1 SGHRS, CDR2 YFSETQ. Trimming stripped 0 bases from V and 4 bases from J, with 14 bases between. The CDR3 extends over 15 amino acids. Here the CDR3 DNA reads TGCGCCAGCAGCTTGGCCGGAACAGTTTTATACGAGCAGTACTTC. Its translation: CASSLAGTVLYEQYF.